The T cell receptor (beta chain) under discussion was sequenced for a study of T cells expressing NK-cell markers. Study-wide background: The TCR beta repertoires were obtained from sorted CD3+CD56+NKG2C+, CD3+CD56+NKG2C- and CD3+CD56-NKG2C+ T cells. The authors sequenced eight donors, of whom seven were HCMV-seropositive and one was seronegative.

Following a re-call of the 5' RACE reads, TCRdb has one entry per CDR3 protein and lacks DNA. Here the sample table reports approximately 150,000 distinct CDR3 sequences. Note on this clonotype: The antigen is undetermined.

Looked up from germline, CDR1 is GTSNPN and CDR2 is SVGIG (reference sequence). CDR3 length: 12 amino acids. Findings of the study overall: NKG2C+ dominant clonotype frequencies in more than 5 donors were roughly 1.0-7.5% of CD8+ T cells.

The genes are TRBV30 and TRBJ1-1. The sequence derives from a man in his late teens or twenties in good health. Sequencing was performed on blood T cells: a sorted CD56 or NKG2C T cell subset, CD4+ or CD8+ T cells, or bulk PBMC T cells (not recorded which). The CDR3 loop is CAWRFLGTEAFF.